The 27 T cell receptor beta chains below come from one sample, sequenced in a study of blood T cell repertoires in COVID-19. Sequenced by immunoSEQ multiplex PCR; TCRdb stores in-frame clones only, minus some. The table has 200,000 to 250,000 clones, approximately 83% seen once. The specimen sequenced was peripheral blood. Every receptor here comes from a man older than 75 with acute or convalescent COVID-19.

This clone was observed a single time. The chain has TRBV18 and TRBJ2-1; 8 positions agree with TRBD2. Germline assignment: CDR1 KGHSH and CDR2 LQKENI. The junction had 4 bases not matched to a gene; V was cut back by 1 base and J by 5 bases. The CDR3 is made up of 15 amino acids. The CDR3 sequence is CASSPQWTSNNEQFF. The DNA for the CDR3 is TGTGCCAGCTCACCACAGTGGACTAGCAACAATGAGCAGTTCTTC.

The J gene is TRBJ1-1, the V gene TRBV7-6; 9 bases match TRBD1. Germline CDR1 and CDR2: SGHVS and FNYEAQ. The CDR3 sequence is 14 residues long. V lost 4 bases to trimming and J lost 1 base; unmatched junction nucleotides: 1. CDR3 bases: TGTGCCAGCAGCTCGGGACAGGGGAACACTGAAGCTTTCTTT. As protein: CASSSGQGNTEAFF. Supplemented by reference TRBV7-6 and TRBJ1-1, the full variable domain reads GAGVSQSPRYKVTKRGQDVALRCDPISGHVSLYWYRQALGQGPEFLTYFNYEAQQDKSGLPNDRFSAERPEGSISTLTIQRTEQRDSAMYRCASSSGQGNTEAFFGQGTRLTVV.

The chain couples TRBV5-1 to TRBJ1-2, with a possible D match to TRBD1 (5 bases). CDR1 SGHRS and CDR2 YFSETQ come from the germline V gene. The CDR3 length is 14 residues. Trimming pared 5 bases from V and 1 base from J, leaving 12 bases between. The CDR3 protein is CASRESGLNYGYTF. The CDR3 nucleotides read TGCGCCAGCAGGGAGTCGGGACTTAACTATGGCTACACCTTC. Using reference TRBV5-1 and TRBJ1-2 for the parts outside the CDR3, the full variable domain is KAGVTQTPRYLIKTRGQQVTLSCSPISGHRSVSWYQQTPGQGLQFLFEYFSETQRNKGNFPGRFSGRQFSNSRSEMNVSTLELGDSALYLCASRESGLNYGYTFGSGTRLTVV.

The chain links TRBV28 to TRBJ1-6; 9 bases align to TRBD1. CDR3 length equals 15 residues. V lost 5 bases to trimming and J lost 4 bases; unmatched junction nucleotides: 3. The germline gives CDR1 MDHEN, CDR2 SYDVKM. The CDR3: CASSNRGPYNSPLHF. DNA of the CDR3: TGTGCCAGCAGTAACAGGGGGCCGTATAATTCACCCCTCCACTTT.

The chain couples TRBV19 to TRBJ1-2, with TRBD1 as a possible D gene (5 bases). CDR1 is LNHDA, CDR2 SQIVND, per germline (reference sequence). This CDR3 comprises 14 residues. Trimming shortened V by 5 bases and J by 2 bases, and 12 bases separated the two germline ends. The CDR3 DNA reads TGTGCCAGTAGTTCGACTCGGGGGAACTATGGCTACACCTTC. Translating gives CASSSTRGNYGYTF. Supplemented by reference TRBV19 and TRBJ1-2, the full variable domain reads DGGITQSPKYLFRKEGQNVTLSCEQNLNHDAMYWYRQDPGQGLRLIYYSQIVNDFQKGDIAEGYSVSREKKESFPLTVTSAQKNPTAFYLCASSSTRGNYGYTFGSGTRLTVV.

The chain has TRBV5-1 and TRBJ1-1; 7 nucleotides agree with TRBD1. CDR3 length equals 15 residues. Losses at the gene ends were 4 bases for V and 2 bases for J; bases not matched to a gene: 8. Germline CDR1 and CDR2: SGHRS and YFSETQ. CDR3 nucleotide sequence: TGCGCCAGCAGCACCGCCGGGGACAGAAACACTGAAGCTTTCTTT. This codes for CASSTAGDRNTEAFF.

The rearrangement uses TRBV19 and TRBJ1-1, with 11 positions matching TRBD1. Germline V gene lookup returns CDR1 LNHDA and CDR2 SQIVND (reference sequence). The CDR3 spans 15 residues. V lost 8 bases to trimming and J lost 10 bases; unmatched junction nucleotides: 15. CDR3 in amino acids: CASLDVKPGTGGAFF. CDR3 bases: TGTGCCAGTCTAGACGTCAAACCCGGGACAGGGGGAGCTTTCTTT.

This clone appeared a single time. The chain is built from TRBV11-2 and TRBJ1-2; TRBD1 matches at 8 bases. This CDR3 is 16 amino acids long. In germline, CDR1 is SGHAT, CDR2 FQNNGV. Trimming removed 5 bases from V and 3 bases from J; junction bases left unmatched: 11. The CDR3 nucleotides read TGTGCCAGCAGCGCTGACAGGGGAGAGTTTGACTATGGCTACACCTTC. Translation gives CASSADRGEFDYGYTF.

This clone was observed a few times. V usage is TRBV24-1 and J usage is TRBJ1-2; unclear D gene. Germline CDR1 is KGHDR and CDR2 is SFDVKD. The CDR3 consists of 14 residues. Trimming removed 2 bases from V and 2 bases from J, with 8 bases in between. As DNA, the CDR3 is TGTGCCACCAGTGATTCGATGAGGAACTATGGCTACACCTTC. Translated: CATSDSMRNYGYTF.

The chain couples TRBV6-5 to TRBJ2-7; the D gene is possibly TRBD1 (6 bases). The CDR3 totals 14 residues. V shed 7 bases and J shed 2 bases, with 15 bases lying between them. CDR1 MNHEY and CDR2 SVGAGI come from the germline V gene. CDR3 DNA: TGTGCCAGCACCGCCCCGACAGGCCCCTACGAGCAGTACTTC. Amino acid sequence: CASTAPTGPYEQYF.

Of note for this clone: The junction departs from germline at one end; a sequencing error may be responsible. This chain joins TRBV6-5 and TRBJ1-1; D not resolved. This CDR3 is 15 amino acids long. Germline V gene sequence: CDR1 MNHEY, CDR2 SVGAGI. CDR3 nucleotides: TGTGCCAGCAGTCACTCGTCGGGTCTCAACACTGAAGCTTTCTTT. Its protein is CASSHSSGLNTEAFF.

The V gene is TRBV7-9, the J gene TRBJ1-6; tentatively, D is TRBD1 (6 bases). Trimming took 5 bases from V and 0 from J, leaving 17 bases between them. Germline-derived CDR1 and CDR2 are SEHNR and FQNEAQ (reference sequence). The CDR3 length is 18 residues. CDR3 coding DNA: TGTGCCAGCAGCCCCCCCAGGGGCCCGAGCTCCTATAATTCACCCCTCCACTTT. It translates to CASSPPRGPSSYNSPLHF. Full variable domain (outside the CDR3, taken from reference TRBV7-9 and TRBJ1-6): DTGVSQNPRHKITKRGQNVTFRCDPISEHNRLYWYRQTLGQGPEFLTYFQNEAQLEKSRLLSDRFSAERPKGSFSTLEIQRTEQGDSAMYLCASSPPRGPSSYNSPLHFGNGTRLTVT.

In this sample, this clone turned up a few times. The rearrangement joins TRBV10-3 to TRBJ2-7; 7 bases line up with TRBD2. In germline, CDR1 is ENHRY, CDR2 SYGVKD. V lost 4 bases, J lost 7 bases, and 7 bases stayed unmatched. The CDR3 covers 13 residues. CDR3 loop: CAISGPGTMEQYF. Written as DNA, the CDR3 is TGTGCCATCAGTGGTCCTGGGACTATGGAGCAGTACTTC.

V gene TRBV12-3 or TRBV12-4 combines with J gene TRBJ1-2; 7 bases match TRBD1. Losses at the gene ends were 5 bases for V and 4 bases for J; bases not matched to a gene: 4. The CDR3 runs 13 residues. The CDR3 spells CASSPQGIYGYTF. DNA of the CDR3: TGTGCCAGCAGTCCACAGGGGATCTATGGCTACACCTTC.

This sequence joins TRBV9 and TRBJ1-6; unclear D gene. The V and J ends lost 0 bases and 7 bases respectively, with 11 bases between them. The CDR3 totals 15 residues. Germline CDR1 and CDR2: SGDLS and YYNGEE. CDR3 DNA sequence: TGTGCCAGCAGCGTAGGACAAAGGTCGAATTCACCCCTCCACTTT. As protein: CASSVGQRSNSPLHF.

This clone was counted a single time. The gene calls are TRBV24-1 and TRBJ2-1; no definite D call. Germline values: CDR1 KGHDR, CDR2 SFDVKD. V was shortened by 1 base and J by 0 bases, with 3 bases between the two germline ends. The CDR3 sequence is 14 residues long. CDR3 residues: CATSDFISYNEQFF. CDR3 nucleotide sequence: TGTGCCACCAGTGATTTTATCTCCTACAATGAGCAGTTCTTC.

This chain connects TRBV19 to TRBJ1-1; D unresolved. The CDR3 has 15 residues. V was pared by 2 bases and J by 1 base, with 11 bases between. CDR1 is LNHDA, CDR2 SQIVND, per germline (reference sequence). The chain's CDR3 is CASSIPYLRNTEAFF. The CDR3 DNA reads as TGTGCCAGTAGTATACCCTACCTGAGGAACACTGAAGCTTTCTTT.

This clone was detected once. The V gene is TRBV6-5, the J gene TRBJ1-2, with D possibly being TRBD1 (6 bases). Trimming cost V 6 bases and J 5 bases, with 19 bases left between them. The CDR3 covers 15 residues. Germline V lookup: CDR1 MNHEY, CDR2 SVGAGI. The CDR3 reads CASSPGGAETYGYTF. The CDR3 DNA reads TGTGCCAGCAGCCCGGGGGGGGCCGAAACTTATGGCTACACCTTC.

The rearrangement links TRBV29-1 to TRBJ2-7, with 10 bases identical to TRBD1. The J segment lost 5 bases and the V segment lost 5 bases, leaving 6 bases of the junction unmatched. The length of the CDR3 is 13 residues. The germline CDR1 and CDR2 sequences are SQVTM and ANQGSEA. The CDR3 nucleotides are TGCAGCGTTTGGACAGGGGGAAGGAACGAGCAGTACTTC. Protein product: CSVWTGGRNEQYF.

This rearrangement joins TRBV12-3 or TRBV12-4 to TRBJ1-1; the D is unclear. Between the trimmed V and J ends, which lost 8 bases and 4 bases, there was a span of 14 bases. This CDR3 spans 13 amino acids. As DNA, the CDR3 is TGTGCCAGCGGGTTATCTACGGGCACTGAAGCTTTCTTT. As protein: CASGLSTGTEAFF.

The chain employs TRBV3-1 (or the pseudogene TRBV3-2) and TRBJ1-2; 9 positions agree with TRBD1. The CDR3 runs to 14 residues. J was trimmed by 7 bases and V by 4 bases; bases with no gene match: 7. Germline CDR1 is LGHDT and CDR2 is YNNKEL (reference sequence). The CDR3 loop is CASSLQTGGSGYTF. The CDR3, as DNA: TGTGCCAGCAGCCTCCAGACAGGGGGAAGTGGCTACACCTTC.

V usage is TRBV10-3 and J usage is TRBJ2-2, with D maybe TRBD2 (6 bases). CDR1 is ENHRY and CDR2 is SYGVKD in the germline V gene. The CDR3 is 18 residues long. V dropped 3 bases and J dropped 5 bases, with 22 bases sitting between them. The CDR3 region has the DNA TGTGCCATCAGTGACCCCCTCTCCGGGACTCCCCAAACCGGGGAGCTGTTTTTT. This gives the protein CAISDPLSGTPQTGELFF.

The rearrangement joins TRBV7-2 to TRBJ2-7, with D possibly being TRBD2 (6 bases). The V end was cut by 5 bases, the J end by 2 bases, with 16 bases between. CDR3 length: 15 amino acids. The germline V gene encodes CDR1 SGHTA and CDR2 FQGNSA. CDR3 protein: CASSPDAGRTYEQYF. The CDR3, as DNA: TGTGCCAGCAGCCCCGACGCGGGGAGGACCTACGAGCAGTACTTC.

In this sample, this clone turned up once. The CDR3 here is CASSSFSGGELFF. The CDR3 DNA is TGCGCCAGCAGCTCTTTTTCAGGCGGGGAGCTGTTTTTT. This rearrangement joins TRBV5-1 to TRBJ2-2; D unclear. The CDR3 loop spans 13 amino acids. V was clipped by 3 bases and J by 7 bases, with 10 bases between them. CDR1 is SGHRS, CDR2 YFSETQ, per germline.

In this sample, this clone turned up many times. The V call is TRBV10-2, the J call TRBJ2-7; the match to TRBD2 covers 8 bases. Trimming cost V 6 bases and J 2 bases; bases outside gene matches: 3. This CDR3 is 13 amino acids long. CDR1 is WSHSY and CDR2 is SAAADI in the germline V gene. The CDR3 sequence: CASRSGGPYEQYF. DNA for the CDR3: TGCGCCAGCAGAAGCGGGGGACCCTACGAGCAGTACTTC.

The gene calls are TRBV5-1 and TRBJ2-2; no reliable D call. Trimming removed 4 bases from V and 4 bases from J, with 14 bases in between. Germline CDR1 SGHRS, CDR2 YFSETQ. The CDR3 is 15 residues long. The CDR3 region is CASSERVLSTGELFF. The DNA of the CDR3 is TGCGCCAGCAGCGAGAGAGTTCTTTCCACCGGGGAGCTGTTTTTT.

V usage is TRBV28 and J usage is TRBJ2-4, with a tentative D call TRBD1 (6 bases). This CDR3 has 16 amino acids. The V and J ends lost 5 bases and 1 base respectively, with 15 bases between them. The germline gives CDR1 MDHEN, CDR2 SYDVKM. The CDR3 is CASSPSSQGAKNIQYF. CDR3 DNA: TGTGCCAGCAGTCCCTCAAGCCAGGGGGCCAAAAACATTCAGTACTTC.